Following are 11 T cell receptor beta chains from one sample sequenced in a study of blood T cell repertoires in COVID-19. Here immunoSEQ multiplex PCR was the method, and the copy in TCRdb shows in-frame clones only, minus some. The profile shows 15,000 or so clones, around 90% of them singletons. Sequencing input: peripheral blood. The receptors here all came from a human donor in a cohort sampled during active COVID-19.

The genes are TRBV7-2 and TRBJ2-1, with 10 bases lining up with TRBD2. Germline-derived CDR1 and CDR2 are SGHTA and FQGNSA. CDR3 length: 15 amino acids. V shed 4 bases and J 1 base; nucleotides not matched to a gene: 1. CDR3 bases: TGTGCCAGCAGCTGGGGACTAGCGTCCTACAATGAGCAGTTCTTC. It yields the protein CASSWGLASYNEQFF.

The rearrangement links TRBV11-3 to TRBJ2-1; D is possibly TRBD2 (6 bases). Germline V lookup: CDR1 SGHNT, CDR2 YENEEA. There are 15 residues in the CDR3. V dropped 5 bases and J dropped 0 bases, with 11 bases sitting between them. The CDR3 bases are TGTGCCAGCAGCCGGGACTCACCCTCCTACAATGAGCAGTTCTTC. This encodes CASSRDSPSYNEQFF.

A remark on this clone: The junction does not match germline at one end; this may be a read error. The chain employs TRBV11-2 and TRBJ1-5; a weak D match, TRBD1 (6 bases). The germline gives CDR1 SGHAT, CDR2 FQNNGV. The CDR3 is 15 amino acids. The CDR3 protein is CASSLGGDWDQPRHF. DNA for the CDR3: TGTGCCAGCAGCCTAGGGGGAGACTGGGATCAGCCCCGGCATTTT.

In DNA form, the CDR3 reads TGCGCCAGCAGCTTGGGCCAGGGCAGGACTGAAGCTTTCTTT. It translates to CASSLGQGRTEAFF. The chain combines TRBV5-1 with TRBJ1-1; TRBD1 might be the D (5 bases). V was shortened by 0 bases and J by 5 bases, with 11 bases between the two germline ends. The CDR3 consists of 14 residues. The germline V gene has CDR1 SGHRS and CDR2 YFSETQ.

The chain combines TRBV5-1 with TRBJ2-2; D call uncertain. The germline V and J ends were trimmed by 0 bases and 5 bases, with 11 bases remaining between them. CDR1 and CDR2 from the germline V gene are SGHRS and YFSETQ. The CDR3 spans 15 residues. The CDR3: CASSLGLEWTGELFF. The CDR3 DNA reads TGCGCCAGCAGCTTGGGTCTAGAATGGACCGGGGAGCTGTTTTTT. The full variable domain, in which reference TRBV5-1 and TRBJ2-2 provide the parts outside the CDR3, is KAGVTQTPRYLIKTRGQQVTLSCSPISGHRSVSWYQQTPGQGLQFLFEYFSETQRNKGNFPGRFSGRQFSNSRSEMNVSTLELGDSALYLCASSLGLEWTGELFFGEGSRLTVL.

This clone occurred once. This chain links TRBV27 with TRBJ2-1, with unresolved D. CDR3 size: 16 residues. Trimming left V 1 base short and J 0 bases short, with 10 bases between. Germline V lookup: CDR1 MNHEY, CDR2 SMNVEV (reference sequence). CDR3 residues: CASSLLTRYSYNEQFF. The CDR3 DNA sequence: TGTGCCAGCAGTTTATTGACACGTTACTCCTACAATGAGCAGTTCTTC.

This chain joins TRBV7-2 and TRBJ2-7; TRBD1 agrees at 7 bases. V was pared by 6 bases and J by 6 bases, with 11 bases of the junction left unmatched. The V gene's germline CDR1 is SGHTA and CDR2 FQGNSA. The CDR3 sequence is 14 residues long. The DNA of the CDR3 is TGTGCCAGCAGTTCCCGACAGGGCCTACGCGAGCAGTACTTC. Amino acid sequence: CASSSRQGLREQYF.

A single count supports this clone. CDR3 in DNA: TGTGCCAGCAGTGCGGACGGGGGGGACACAGATACGCAGTATTTT. This codes for CASSADGGDTDTQYF. J is TRBJ2-3 and V is TRBV6-4; 8 nucleotides align to TRBD2. The V gene's germline CDR1 is MRHNA and CDR2 SNTAGT. The CDR3 contains 15 residues. J lost 2 bases, V lost 4 bases, and 5 bases had no gene match.

This clone occurred once. The rearrangement joins TRBV11-3 to TRBJ2-1; 8 nucleotides match TRBD2. The J segment lost 3 bases and the V segment lost 8 bases, leaving 9 bases of the junction unmatched. Germline CDR1 SGHNT, CDR2 YENEEA. CDR3 length: 15 residues. The CDR3 region has the DNA TGTGCCAGCGGGAAAGGGCGGGGGGACTACAATGAGCAGTTCTTC. Amino acid sequence: CASGKGRGDYNEQFF.

V is TRBV11-2 and J is TRBJ1-1; perhaps TRBD1 as D (5 bases). Germline CDR1 SGHAT, CDR2 FQNNGV. V gave up 2 bases and J gave up 0 bases, with 10 bases separating them. The CDR3 spans 15 residues. CDR3 residues: CASSLQGMLNTEAFF. The CDR3 region has the DNA TGTGCCAGCAGCTTACAGGGTATGTTGAACACTGAAGCTTTCTTT.

This chain links TRBV18 with TRBJ2-7; tentative D call: TRBD2 (6 bases). The CDR3 extends over 13 amino acids. CDR1 and CDR2 (germline): KGHSH, LQKENI. V was cut by 4 bases and J by 5 bases, with 12 bases left in between. The CDR3 DNA reads TGTGCCAGCTCACTTATTGGAGGGGACGAGCAGTACTTC. Amino acids: CASSLIGGDEQYF. The whole variable domain, filled in from reference TRBV18 and TRBJ2-7, reads NAGVMQNPRHLVRRRGQEARLRCSPMKGHSHVYWYRQLPEEGLKFMVYLQKENIIDESGMPKERFSAEFPKEGPSILRIQQVVRGDSAAYFCASSLIGGDEQYFGPGTRLTVT.